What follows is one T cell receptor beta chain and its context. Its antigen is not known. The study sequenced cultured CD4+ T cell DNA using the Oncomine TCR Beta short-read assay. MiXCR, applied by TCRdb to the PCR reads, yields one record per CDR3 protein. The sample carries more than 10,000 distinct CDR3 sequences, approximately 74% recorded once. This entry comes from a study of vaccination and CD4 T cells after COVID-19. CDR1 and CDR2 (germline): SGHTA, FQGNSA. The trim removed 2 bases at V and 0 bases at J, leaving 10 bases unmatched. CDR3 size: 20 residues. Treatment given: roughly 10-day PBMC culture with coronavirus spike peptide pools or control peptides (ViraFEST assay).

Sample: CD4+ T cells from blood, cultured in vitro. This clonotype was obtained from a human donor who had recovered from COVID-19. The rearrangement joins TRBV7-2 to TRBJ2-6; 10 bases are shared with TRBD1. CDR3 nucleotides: TGTGCCAGCAGCTTAAGGGACAGGGGTTGGATCGTCTCTGGGGCCAACGTCCTGACTTTC. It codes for CASSLRDRGWIVSGANVLTF. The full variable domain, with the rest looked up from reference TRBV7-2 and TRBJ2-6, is GAGVSQSPSNKVTEKGKDVELRCDPISGHTALYWYRQSLGQGLEFLIYFQGNSAPDKSGLPSDRFSAERTGGSVSTLTIQRTQQEDSAVYLCASSLRDRGWIVSGANVLTFGAGSRLTVL.